This TCR beta chain was sequenced during a study of T cell responses to AZD1222 COVID-19 vaccine. Findings and caveats of the study: Reports indicate that nearly half of spike-specific TCRs are directed at unmutated variant regions. Spike-specific TCR breadth and depth rose after two AZD1222 doses. Donors were chiefly white British, with a greater number of females, and clonal diversity was perhaps underestimated.

The data were produced by immunoSEQ multiplex PCR, yet TCRdb's version contains in-frame clones alone and is incomplete. The sample holds 130,000 or so clones, about 94% seen once. A remark on this clone: Its target is not known.

The clonotype comes from an adult who received the AZD1222 COVID-19 vaccine. This sample comprised peripheral blood, obtained 28 days after the second AZD1222 dose.

CDR3: CASSQDKGSVYNEQFF. CDR3 nucleotides: TGTGCCAGCAGCCAAGATAAGGGCTCGGTCTACAATGAGCAGTTCTTC. The chain carries TRBV4-2 and TRBJ2-1; no clear D gene. Germline assignment: CDR1 LGHNA and CDR2 YNFKEQ. CDR3 size: 16 residues. V lost 0 bases and J lost 3, with 12 bases in between.